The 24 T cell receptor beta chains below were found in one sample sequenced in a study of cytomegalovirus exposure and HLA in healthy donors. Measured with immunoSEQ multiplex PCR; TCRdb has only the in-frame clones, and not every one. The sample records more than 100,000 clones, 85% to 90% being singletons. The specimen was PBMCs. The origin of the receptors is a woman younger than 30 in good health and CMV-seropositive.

CDR3: CAWGEVNTEAFF. The CDR3 coding sequence is TGTGCCTGGGGGGAGGTAAACACTGAAGCTTTCTTT. J is TRBJ1-1 and V is TRBV30; D not certain. The CDR3 covers 12 residues. V gave up 5 bases and J gave up 2 bases, with 9 bases separating them. From germline, CDR1 is GTSNPN and CDR2 SVGIG (reference sequence).

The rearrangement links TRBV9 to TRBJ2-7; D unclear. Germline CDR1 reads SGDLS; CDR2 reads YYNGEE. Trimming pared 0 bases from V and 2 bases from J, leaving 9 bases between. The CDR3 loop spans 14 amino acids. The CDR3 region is CASSVGGGTYEQYF. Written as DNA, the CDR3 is TGTGCCAGCAGCGTAGGAGGCGGAACCTACGAGCAGTACTTC.

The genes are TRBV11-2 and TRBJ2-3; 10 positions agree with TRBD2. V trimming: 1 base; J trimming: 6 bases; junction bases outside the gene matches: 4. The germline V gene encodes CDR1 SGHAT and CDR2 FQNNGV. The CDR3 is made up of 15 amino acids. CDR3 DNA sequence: TGTGCCAGCAGCTTAGGGCTAGCGGGAGACGATACGCAGTATTTT. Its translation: CASSLGLAGDDTQYF.

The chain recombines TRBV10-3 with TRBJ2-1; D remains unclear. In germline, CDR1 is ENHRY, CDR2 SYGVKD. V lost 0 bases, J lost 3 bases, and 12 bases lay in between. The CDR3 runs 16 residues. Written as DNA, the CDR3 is TGTGCCATCAGTGAGTCTGACGGTCCAGGCTACAATGAGCAGTTCTTC. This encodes CAISESDGPGYNEQFF.

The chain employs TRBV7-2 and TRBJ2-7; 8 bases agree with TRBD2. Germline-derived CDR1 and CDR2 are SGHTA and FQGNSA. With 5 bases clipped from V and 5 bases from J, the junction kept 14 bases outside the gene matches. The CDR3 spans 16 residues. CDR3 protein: CASSPEGGTRVNEQYF. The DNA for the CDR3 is TGTGCCAGCAGCCCCGAGGGGGGGACTAGGGTTAACGAGCAGTACTTC.

The CDR3 bases are TGTGCCAGCAGTGCGGCTGCCCGGCGGGAAGTGAACACTGAAGCTTTCTTT. Its translation is CASSAAARREVNTEAFF. This chain connects TRBV28 to TRBJ1-1; D is undetermined. V was clipped by 5 bases and J by 0 bases, with 19 bases between them. Germline values: CDR1 MDHEN, CDR2 SYDVKM. This CDR3 spans 17 amino acids.

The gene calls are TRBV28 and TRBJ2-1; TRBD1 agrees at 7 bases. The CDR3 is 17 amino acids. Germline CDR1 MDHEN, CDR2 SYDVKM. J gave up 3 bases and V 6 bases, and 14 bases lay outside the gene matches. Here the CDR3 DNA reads TGTGCCAGCAGGGCCCTATACGAAAACAGGGGCTACAATGAGCAGTTCTTC. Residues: CASRALYENRGYNEQFF.

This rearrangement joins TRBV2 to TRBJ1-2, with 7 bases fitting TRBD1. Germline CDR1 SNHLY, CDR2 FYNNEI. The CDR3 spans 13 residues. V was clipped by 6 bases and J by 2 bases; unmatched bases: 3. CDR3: CASRKGQNYGYTF. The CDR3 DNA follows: TGTGCCAGCAGAAAGGGACAGAACTATGGCTACACCTTC.

The DNA for the CDR3 is TGTGCCAGCAGTCCAATTCTGGGTAATCGGCGGGAGAATTCCTACGAGCAGTACTTC. Protein product: CASSPILGNRRENSYEQYF. V gene TRBV7-2 combines with J gene TRBJ2-7; 7 nucleotides align to TRBD2. V shed 6 bases, J shed 1 base, and the junction held 21 bases outside the gene matches. Looked up from germline, CDR1 is SGHTA and CDR2 is FQGNSA. This CDR3 has 19 residues.

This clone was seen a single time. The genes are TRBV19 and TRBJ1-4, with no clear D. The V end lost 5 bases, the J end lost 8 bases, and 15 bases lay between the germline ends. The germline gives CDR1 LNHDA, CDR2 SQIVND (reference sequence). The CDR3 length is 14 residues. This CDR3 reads CASSARPRGEKLFF. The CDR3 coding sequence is TGTGCCAGTAGTGCCAGGCCCCGTGGGGAAAAACTGTTTTTT.

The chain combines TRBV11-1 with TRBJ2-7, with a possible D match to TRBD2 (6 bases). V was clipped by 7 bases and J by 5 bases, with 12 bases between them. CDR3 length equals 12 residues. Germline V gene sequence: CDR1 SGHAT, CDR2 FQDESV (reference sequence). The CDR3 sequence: CASTGAPNEQYF. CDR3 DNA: TGTGCCAGCACGGGAGCTCCTAACGAGCAGTACTTC.

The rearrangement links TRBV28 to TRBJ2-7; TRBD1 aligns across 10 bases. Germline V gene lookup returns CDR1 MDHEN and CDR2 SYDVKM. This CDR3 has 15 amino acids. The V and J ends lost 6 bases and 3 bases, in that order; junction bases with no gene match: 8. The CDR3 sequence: CASRPRTGGHYEQYF. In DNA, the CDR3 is TGTGCCAGCAGACCAAGGACAGGGGGACACTACGAGCAGTACTTC.

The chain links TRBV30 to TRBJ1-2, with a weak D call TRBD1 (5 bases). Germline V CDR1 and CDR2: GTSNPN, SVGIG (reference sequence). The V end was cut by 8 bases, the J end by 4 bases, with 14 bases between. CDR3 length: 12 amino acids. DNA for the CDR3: TGTGCCATCTTGGGGGGTGGCTATGGCTACACCTTC. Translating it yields CAILGGGYGYTF.

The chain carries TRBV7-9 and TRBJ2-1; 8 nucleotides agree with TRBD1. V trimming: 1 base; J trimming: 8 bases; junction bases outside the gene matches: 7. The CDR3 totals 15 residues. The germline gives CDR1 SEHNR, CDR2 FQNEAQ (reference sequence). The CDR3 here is CASSLGVTGVYEQFF. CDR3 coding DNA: TGTGCCAGCAGCTTAGGGGTGACAGGGGTCTATGAGCAGTTCTTC.

The chain's CDR3 is CASSLDPQGAGNTEAFF. CDR3 in DNA: TGTGCCAGCAGCTTAGATCCGCAGGGGGCCGGGAACACTGAAGCTTTCTTT. The chain uses TRBV11-3 and TRBJ1-1; 8 bases agree with TRBD1. CDR3 length: 17 residues. With V trimmed by 0 bases and J by 1 base, 7 bases remained unmatched. CDR1 is SGHNT and CDR2 is YENEEA in the germline V gene.

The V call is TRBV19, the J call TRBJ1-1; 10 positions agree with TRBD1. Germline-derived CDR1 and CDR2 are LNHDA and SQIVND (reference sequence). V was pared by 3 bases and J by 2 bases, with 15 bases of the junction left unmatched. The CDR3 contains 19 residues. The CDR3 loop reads CASSIKWDRGYLFNTEAFF. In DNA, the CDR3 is TGTGCCAGTAGTATTAAGTGGGACAGGGGATATCTCTTCAACACTGAAGCTTTCTTT.

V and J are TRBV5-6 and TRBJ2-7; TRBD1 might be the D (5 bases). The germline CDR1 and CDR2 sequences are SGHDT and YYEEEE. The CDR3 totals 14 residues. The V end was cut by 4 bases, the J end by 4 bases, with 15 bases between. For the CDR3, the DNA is TGTGCCAGCAGCACGACAGAGAAGGGGTACGAGCAGTACTTC. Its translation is CASSTTEKGYEQYF.

CDR3 sequence (DNA): TGTGCCAGCAGTTTATCAATGGGGGCGCACACTAATGAAAAACTGTTTTTT. Translation: CASSLSMGAHTNEKLFF. The genes are TRBV27 and TRBJ1-4; D might be TRBD1 (6 bases). V was shortened by 0 bases and J by 2 bases, with 13 bases between the two germline ends. Germline assignment: CDR1 MNHEY and CDR2 SMNVEV (reference sequence). The CDR3 consists of 17 residues.

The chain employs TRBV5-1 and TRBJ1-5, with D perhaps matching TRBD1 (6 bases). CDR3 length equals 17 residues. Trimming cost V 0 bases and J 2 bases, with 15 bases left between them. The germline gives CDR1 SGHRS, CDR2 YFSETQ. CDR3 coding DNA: TGCGCCAGCAGCTTGGGATTGTCTGGGGGCGGCAATCAGCCCCAGCATTTT. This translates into CASSLGLSGGGNQPQHF.

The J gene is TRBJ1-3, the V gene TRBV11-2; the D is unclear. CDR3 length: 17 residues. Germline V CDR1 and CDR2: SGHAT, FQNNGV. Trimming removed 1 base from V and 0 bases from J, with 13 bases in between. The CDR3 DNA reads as TGTGCCAGCAGCTTAGTAGGAGGCGGGAGCTCTGGAAACACCATATATTTT. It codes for CASSLVGGGSSGNTIYF. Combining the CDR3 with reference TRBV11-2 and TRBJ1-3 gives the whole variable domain EAGVAQSPRYKIIEKRQSVAFWCNPISGHATLYWYQQILGQGPKLLIQFQNNGVVDDSQLPKDRFSAERLKGVDSTLKIQPAKLEDSAVYLCASSLVGGGSSGNTIYFGEGSWLTVV.

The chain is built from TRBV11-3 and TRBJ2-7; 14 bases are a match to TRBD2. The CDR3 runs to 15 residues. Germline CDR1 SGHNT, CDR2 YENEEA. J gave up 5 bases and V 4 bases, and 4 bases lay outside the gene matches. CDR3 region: CASSSGLAGGHEQYF. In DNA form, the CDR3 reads TGTGCCAGCAGCTCCGGACTAGCGGGAGGTCACGAGCAGTACTTC.

CDR3 sequence: CASSQDGTGLNTEAFF. The CDR3 nucleotides read TGCGCCAGCAGCCAAGATGGGACAGGGCTGAACACTGAAGCTTTCTTT. The chain employs TRBV4-3 and TRBJ1-1; 9 nucleotides line up with TRBD1. The germline V gene encodes CDR1 LGHNA and CDR2 YSLEER. Unmatched junction bases numbered 2, after V lost 0 bases and J lost 0 bases. CDR3 length: 16 residues.

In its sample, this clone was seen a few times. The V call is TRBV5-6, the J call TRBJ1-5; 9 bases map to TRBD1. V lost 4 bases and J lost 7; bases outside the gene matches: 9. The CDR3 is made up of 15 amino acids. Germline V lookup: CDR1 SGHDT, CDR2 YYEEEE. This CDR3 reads CASSLGTGPWQPQHF. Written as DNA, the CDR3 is TGTGCCAGCAGCCTAGGGACAGGGCCCTGGCAGCCCCAGCATTTT.

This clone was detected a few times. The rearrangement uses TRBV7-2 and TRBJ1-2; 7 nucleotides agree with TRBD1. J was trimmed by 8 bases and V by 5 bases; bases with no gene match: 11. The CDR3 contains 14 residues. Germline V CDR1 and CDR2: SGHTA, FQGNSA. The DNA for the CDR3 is TGTGCCAGCAGCGATTCGACAGGGTACCGAGGCTACACCTTC. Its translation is CASSDSTGYRGYTF.